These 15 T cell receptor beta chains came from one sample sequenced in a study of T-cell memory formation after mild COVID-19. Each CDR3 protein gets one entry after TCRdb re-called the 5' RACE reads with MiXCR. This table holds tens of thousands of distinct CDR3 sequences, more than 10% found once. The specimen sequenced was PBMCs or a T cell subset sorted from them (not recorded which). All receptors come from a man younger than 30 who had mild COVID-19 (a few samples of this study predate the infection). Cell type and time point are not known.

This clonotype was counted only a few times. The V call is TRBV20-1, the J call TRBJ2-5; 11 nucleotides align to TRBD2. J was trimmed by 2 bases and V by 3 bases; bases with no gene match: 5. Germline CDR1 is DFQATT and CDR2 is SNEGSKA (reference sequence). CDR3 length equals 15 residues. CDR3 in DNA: TGCAGTGCTAGCACCAGACTAGCGGGGCAAGAGACCCAGTACTTC. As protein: CSASTRLAGQETQYF.

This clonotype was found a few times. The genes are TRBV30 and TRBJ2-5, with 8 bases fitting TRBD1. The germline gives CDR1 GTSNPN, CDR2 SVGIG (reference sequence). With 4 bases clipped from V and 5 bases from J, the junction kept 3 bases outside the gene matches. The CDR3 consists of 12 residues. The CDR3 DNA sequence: TGTGCCTGGACAGGGGGCGATGAGACCCAGTACTTC. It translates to CAWTGGDETQYF.

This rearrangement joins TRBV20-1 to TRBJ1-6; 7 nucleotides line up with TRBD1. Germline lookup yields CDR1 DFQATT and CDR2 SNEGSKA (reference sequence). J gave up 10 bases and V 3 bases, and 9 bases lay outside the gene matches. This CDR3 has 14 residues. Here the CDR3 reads CSARVDREGSPLHF. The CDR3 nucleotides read TGCAGTGCTAGGGTAGACAGGGAAGGCTCACCCCTCCACTTT.

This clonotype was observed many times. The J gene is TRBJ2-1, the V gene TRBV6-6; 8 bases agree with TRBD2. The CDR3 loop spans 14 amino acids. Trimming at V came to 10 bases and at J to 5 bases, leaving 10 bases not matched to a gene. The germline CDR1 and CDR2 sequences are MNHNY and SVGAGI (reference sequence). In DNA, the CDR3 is TGTGCCACCTCGGGACTAGTTTTCCACAATGAGCAGTTCTTC. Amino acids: CATSGLVFHNEQFF.

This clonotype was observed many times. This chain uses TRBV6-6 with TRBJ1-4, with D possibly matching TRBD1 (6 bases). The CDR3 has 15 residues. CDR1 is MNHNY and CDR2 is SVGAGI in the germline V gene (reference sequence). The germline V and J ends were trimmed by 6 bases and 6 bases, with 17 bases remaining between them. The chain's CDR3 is CASRGNRAEYEKLFF. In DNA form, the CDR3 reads TGTGCCAGCAGGGGTAACAGGGCCGAGTATGAAAAACTGTTTTTT.

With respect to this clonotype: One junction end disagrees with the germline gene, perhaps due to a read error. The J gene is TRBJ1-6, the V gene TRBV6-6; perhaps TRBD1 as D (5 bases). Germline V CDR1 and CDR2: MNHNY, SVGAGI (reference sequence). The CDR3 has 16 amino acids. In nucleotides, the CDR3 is TGTGACAGCAAGGCAGGGTTATATCAGGATAATTCACCCCTCCACTTT. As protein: CDSKAGLYQDNSPLHF.

CDR3 protein: CASSYIAGGPGTDTQYF. Written as DNA, the CDR3 is TGTGCCAGCAGCTACATAGCGGGGGGGCCCGGCACAGATACGCAGTATTTT. The V and J genes are TRBV7-2 and TRBJ2-3; 11 positions agree with TRBD2. V lost 4 bases to trimming and J lost 1 base; unmatched junction nucleotides: 7. The CDR3 is made up of 17 amino acids. The germline CDR1 and CDR2 sequences are SGHTA and FQGNSA.

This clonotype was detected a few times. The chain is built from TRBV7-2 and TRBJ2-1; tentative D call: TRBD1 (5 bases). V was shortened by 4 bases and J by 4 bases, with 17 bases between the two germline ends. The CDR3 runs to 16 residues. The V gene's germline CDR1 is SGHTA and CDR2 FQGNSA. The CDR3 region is CASSSLTSGLYNEQFF. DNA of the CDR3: TGTGCCAGCAGCTCATTAACTTCAGGGCTGTACAATGAGCAGTTCTTC.

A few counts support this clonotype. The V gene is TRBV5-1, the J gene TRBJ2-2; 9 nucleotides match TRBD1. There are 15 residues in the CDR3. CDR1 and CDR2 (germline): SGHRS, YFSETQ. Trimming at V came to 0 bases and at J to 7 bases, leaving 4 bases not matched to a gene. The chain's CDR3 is CASSLGTGGIGELFF. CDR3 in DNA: TGCGCCAGCAGCTTGGGCACAGGGGGCATCGGGGAGCTGTTTTTT.

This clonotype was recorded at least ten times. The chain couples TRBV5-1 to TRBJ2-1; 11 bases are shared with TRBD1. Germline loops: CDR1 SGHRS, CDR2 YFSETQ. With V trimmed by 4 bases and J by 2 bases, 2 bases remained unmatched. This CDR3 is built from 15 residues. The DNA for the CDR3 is TGCGCCAGCAGCGGGACAGGGGGGACCTACAATGAGCAGTTCTTC. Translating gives CASSGTGGTYNEQFF.

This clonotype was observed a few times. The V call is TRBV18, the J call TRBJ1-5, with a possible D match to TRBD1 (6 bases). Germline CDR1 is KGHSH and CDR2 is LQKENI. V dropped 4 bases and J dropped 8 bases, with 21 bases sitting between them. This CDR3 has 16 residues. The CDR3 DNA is TGTGCCAGCTCACATACGGCAGGGACTGAGGGGGAGCCCCAGCATTTT. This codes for CASSHTAGTEGEPQHF.

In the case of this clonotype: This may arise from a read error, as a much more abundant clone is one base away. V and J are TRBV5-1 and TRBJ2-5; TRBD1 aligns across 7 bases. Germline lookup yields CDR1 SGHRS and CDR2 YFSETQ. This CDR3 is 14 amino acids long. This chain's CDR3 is CASSLGQGKETRYF. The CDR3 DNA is TGCGCCAGCAGCTTGGGACAGGGAAAAGAGACCCGGTACTTC.

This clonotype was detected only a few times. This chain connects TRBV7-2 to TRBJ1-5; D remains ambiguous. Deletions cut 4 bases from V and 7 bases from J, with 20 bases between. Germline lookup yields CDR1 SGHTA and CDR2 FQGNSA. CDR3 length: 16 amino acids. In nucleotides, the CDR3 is TGTGCCAGCAGCTCCCAGGCGTACGGGGTTGGACAGCCCCAGCATTTT. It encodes CASSSQAYGVGQPQHF.

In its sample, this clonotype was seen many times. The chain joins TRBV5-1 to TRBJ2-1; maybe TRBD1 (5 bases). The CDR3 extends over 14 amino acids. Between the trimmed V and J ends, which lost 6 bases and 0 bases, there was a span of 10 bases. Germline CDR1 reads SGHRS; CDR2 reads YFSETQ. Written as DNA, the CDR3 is TGCGCCAGCAAGGACACGAGCTCCTACAATGAGCAGTTCTTC. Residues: CASKDTSSYNEQFF.

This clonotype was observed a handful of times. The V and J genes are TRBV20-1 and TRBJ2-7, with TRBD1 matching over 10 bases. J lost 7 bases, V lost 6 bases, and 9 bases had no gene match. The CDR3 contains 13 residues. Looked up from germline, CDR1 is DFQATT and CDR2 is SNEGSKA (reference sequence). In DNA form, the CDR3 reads TGCAGTGCGACCGGACAGGGGGTCTGGGAGCAGTACTTC. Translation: CSATGQGVWEQYF.